This T cell receptor beta chain was identified in a study of T cells in Graves' hyperthyroidism and ophthalmopathy. Whole-study context: Peripheral blood draws took place at initial diagnosis, ahead of any treatment.

CDR1 MNHEY and CDR2 SMNVEV come from the germline V gene (reference sequence). The CDR3 is 14 amino acids. V lost 0 bases and J lost 8; bases outside the gene matches: 1. Study results and caveats: Progression to ophthalmopathy was predicted a median of 6.5 months early. In blood, most of the thyroid clonotypes expanded above 0.001 were also present.

This clonotype was seen only a few times. Its specificity is unknown. Template material for amplifying TCR beta CDR3 regions consisted of RNA transcripts. The HTBI set primed first-round TCR CDR3 RT-PCR. From the multiplex PCR reads, TCRdb called clonotypes with MiXCR, one entry per CDR3 protein. The repertoire consists of fewer than 250,000 distinct CDR3 sequences, with 15% to 20% occurring once and the leading ten covering around 26%. Sample: blood. The sequence was collected from a woman younger than 35 with Graves' ophthalmopathy. The chain combines TRBV27 with TRBJ2-1, with TRBD2 identical over 10 bases. The CDR3 region has the DNA TGTGCCAGCAGTTTATCTAGCGGGAGGTATGAGCAGTTCTTC. Translated, it gives CASSLSSGRYEQFF.